One sample yielded the 7 T cell receptor beta chains listed below, sequenced in a study of blood T cell repertoires in COVID-19. Libraries were prepared by immunoSEQ multiplex PCR; TCRdb keeps only in-frame clonotypes and omits some of them. The data contain roughly 75,000 clones, roughly 70% of them singletons. Sequencing was done on a sample of peripheral blood. Receptors originate from a human donor with acute or convalescent COVID-19. The donor label of this sample is uncertain.

The chain joins TRBV2 to TRBJ1-6; possibly TRBD1 for D (6 bases). Germline-derived CDR1 and CDR2 are SNHLY and FYNNEI. The CDR3 loop spans 13 amino acids. The V gene lost 3 bases and the J gene lost 7 bases, with 7 bases spanning the gap. CDR3 residues: CASSEQGNSPLHF. The CDR3, as DNA: TGTGCCAGCAGTGAGCAGGGGAATTCACCCCTCCACTTT.

V usage is TRBV6-7 and J usage is TRBJ2-2, with 12 bases matching TRBD1. TRBV6-7 is assigned to the ORF class and has an uncertain function. V lost 10 bases and J lost 6; bases outside the gene matches: 15. CDR3 length: 17 residues. The DNA for the CDR3 is TGTGCCATCTCGCACGGGACAGGGGGCGACGTTGCCGGGGAGCTGTTTTTT. It is translated as CAISHGTGGDVAGELFF.

V and J are TRBV2 and TRBJ1-5; a weak D match, TRBD1 (6 bases). The CDR3 sequence is 12 residues long. Germline V gives CDR1 SNHLY, CDR2 FYNNEI. V was pared by 7 bases and J by 5 bases, with 9 bases between. The CDR3 sequence is CASKGDHQPQHF. Here the CDR3 DNA reads TGTGCCAGCAAGGGGGACCATCAGCCCCAGCATTTT. The full variable domain, completed using reference TRBV2 and TRBJ1-5, is EPEVTQTPSHQVTQMGQEVILRCVPISNHLYFYWYRQILGQKVEFLVSFYNNEISEKSEIFDDQFSVERPDGSNFTLKIRSTKLEDSAMYFCASKGDHQPQHFGDGTRLSIL.

The chain recombines TRBV7-9 with TRBJ1-1, with D unclear. Germline CDR1 and CDR2: SEHNR and FQNEAQ (reference sequence). CDR3 length: 12 amino acids. The V gene lost 5 bases and the J gene lost 6 bases, with 10 bases spanning the gap. CDR3 DNA: TGTGCCAGCAGCCCGGGTGTCGCTGAAGCTTTCTTT. This encodes CASSPGVAEAFF.

V gene TRBV4-2 combines with J gene TRBJ2-1, with D unclear. Per the germline V gene, CDR1 is LGHNA and CDR2 is YNFKEQ. The ends were cut back, 0 bases at V and 8 bases at J, with 5 bases in the middle. The CDR3 runs to 12 residues. This chain's CDR3 is CASSQDIHEQFF. For the CDR3, the DNA is TGTGCCAGCAGCCAAGATATTCATGAGCAGTTCTTC.

This rearrangement joins TRBV5-4 to TRBJ2-3; 15 positions agree with TRBD2. Germline trimming cut 3 bases from V and 3 bases from J; bases unmatched to any gene: 8. The CDR3 runs 18 residues. The germline V gene has CDR1 SGHNT and CDR2 YYREEE (reference sequence). CDR3 nucleotide sequence: TGTGCCAGCAGCTACTGGACTAGCGGGGGGGGAAGGACAGATACGCAGTATTTT. It translates to CASSYWTSGGGRTDTQYF. Complete variable domain (other parts from reference TRBV5-4 and TRBJ2-3): ETGVTQSPTHLIKTRGQQVTLRCSSQSGHNTVSWYQQALGQGPQFIFQYYREEENGRGNFPPRFSGLQFPNYSSELNVNALELDDSALYLCASSYWTSGGGRTDTQYFGPGTRLTVL.

Of note for this clone: Germline and junction disagree at one end, which may indicate a read error. The V gene is TRBV7-7, the J gene TRBJ2-3; tentatively, D is TRBD1 (6 bases). The length of the CDR3 is 15 residues. Germline V gene data show CDR1 as SSHAT and CDR2 as FNYEAQ (reference sequence). CDR3 bases: TGTGCTAGCAGCCCGACAGGTTCTAGCACAGATACGCAGTATTTT. Translating gives CASSPTGSSTDTQYF.